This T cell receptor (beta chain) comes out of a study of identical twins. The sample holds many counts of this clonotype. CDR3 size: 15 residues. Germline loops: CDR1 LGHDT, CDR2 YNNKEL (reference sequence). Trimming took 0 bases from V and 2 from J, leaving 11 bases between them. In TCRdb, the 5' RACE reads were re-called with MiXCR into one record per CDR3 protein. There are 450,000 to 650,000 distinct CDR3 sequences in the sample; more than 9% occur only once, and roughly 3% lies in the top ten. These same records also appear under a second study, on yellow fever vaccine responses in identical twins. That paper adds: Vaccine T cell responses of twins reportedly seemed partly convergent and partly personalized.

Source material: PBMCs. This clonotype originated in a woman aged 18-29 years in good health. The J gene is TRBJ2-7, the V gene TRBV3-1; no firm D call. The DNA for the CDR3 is TGTGCCAGCAGCCAAGAAGCTAGATCGGCCTACGAGCAGTACTTC. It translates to CASSQEARSAYEQYF.